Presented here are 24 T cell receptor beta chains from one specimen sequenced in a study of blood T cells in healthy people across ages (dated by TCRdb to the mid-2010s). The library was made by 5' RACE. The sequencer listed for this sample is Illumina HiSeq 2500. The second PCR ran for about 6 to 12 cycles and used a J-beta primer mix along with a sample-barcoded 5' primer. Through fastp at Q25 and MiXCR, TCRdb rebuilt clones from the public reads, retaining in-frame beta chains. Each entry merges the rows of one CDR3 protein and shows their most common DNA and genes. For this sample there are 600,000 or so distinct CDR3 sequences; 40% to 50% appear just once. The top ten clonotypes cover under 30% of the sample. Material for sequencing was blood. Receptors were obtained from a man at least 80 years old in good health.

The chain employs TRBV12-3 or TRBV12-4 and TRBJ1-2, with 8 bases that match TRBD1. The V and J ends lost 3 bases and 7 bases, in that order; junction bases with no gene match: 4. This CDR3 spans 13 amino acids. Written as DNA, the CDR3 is TGTGCCAGCAGTTTGGGACAGGACAGTGGCTACACCTTC. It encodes CASSLGQDSGYTF.

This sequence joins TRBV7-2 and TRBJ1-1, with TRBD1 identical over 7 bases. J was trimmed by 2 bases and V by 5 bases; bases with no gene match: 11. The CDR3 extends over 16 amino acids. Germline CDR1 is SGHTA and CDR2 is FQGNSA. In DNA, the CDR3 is TGTGCCAGCAGCCTAACCGGGACAGCACATAACACTGAAGCTTTCTTT. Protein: CASSLTGTAHNTEAFF.

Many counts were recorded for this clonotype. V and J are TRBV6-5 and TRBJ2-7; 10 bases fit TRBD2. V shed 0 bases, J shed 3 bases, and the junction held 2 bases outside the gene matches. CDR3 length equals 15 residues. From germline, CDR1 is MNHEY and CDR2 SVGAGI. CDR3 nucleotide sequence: TGTGCCAGCAGTTACTCACTAGCGGGACTCTACGAGCAGTACTTC. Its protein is CASSYSLAGLYEQYF.

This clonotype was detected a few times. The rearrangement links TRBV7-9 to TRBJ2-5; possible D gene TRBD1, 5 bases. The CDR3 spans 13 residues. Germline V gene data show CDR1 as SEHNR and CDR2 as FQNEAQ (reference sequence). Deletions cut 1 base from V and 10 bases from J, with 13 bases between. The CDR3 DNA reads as TGTGCCAGCAGCTTAGTTGGATCAAGGGGCCAGTACTTC. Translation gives CASSLVGSRGQYF. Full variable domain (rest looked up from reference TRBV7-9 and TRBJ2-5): DTGVSQNPRHKITKRGQNVTFRCDPISEHNRLYWYRQTLGQGPEFLTYFQNEAQLEKSRLLSDRFSAERPKGSFSTLEIQRTEQGDSAMYLCASSLVGSRGQYFGPGTRLLVL.

The CDR3 spells CASSSPRRSYGYTF. CDR3 nucleotides: TGTGCCAGCAGTTCGCCCAGGAGGAGCTATGGCTACACCTTC. The chain combines TRBV28 with TRBJ1-2; the D is unclear. Trimming removed 4 bases from V and 4 bases from J, with 13 bases in between. Germline V CDR1 and CDR2: MDHEN, SYDVKM. The CDR3 spans 14 residues.

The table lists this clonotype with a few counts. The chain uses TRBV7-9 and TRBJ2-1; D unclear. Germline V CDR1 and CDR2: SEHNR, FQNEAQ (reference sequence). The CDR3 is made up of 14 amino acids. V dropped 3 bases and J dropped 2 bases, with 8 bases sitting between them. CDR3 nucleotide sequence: TGTGCCAGCAGCTTTTCAGGCGCCTACAATGAGCAGTTCTTC. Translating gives CASSFSGAYNEQFF. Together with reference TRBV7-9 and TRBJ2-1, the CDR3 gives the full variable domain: DTGVSQNPRHKITKRGQNVTFRCDPISEHNRLYWYRQTLGQGPEFLTYFQNEAQLEKSRLLSDRFSAERPKGSFSTLEIQRTEQGDSAMYLCASSFSGAYNEQFFGPGTRLTVL.

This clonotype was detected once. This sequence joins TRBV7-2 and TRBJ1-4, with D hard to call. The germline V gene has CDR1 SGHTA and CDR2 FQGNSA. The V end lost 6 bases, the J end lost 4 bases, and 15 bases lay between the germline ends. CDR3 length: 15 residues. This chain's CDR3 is CASRRVPGGNEKLFF. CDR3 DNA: TGTGCCAGCAGGCGCGTCCCCGGCGGTAATGAAAAACTGTTTTTT.

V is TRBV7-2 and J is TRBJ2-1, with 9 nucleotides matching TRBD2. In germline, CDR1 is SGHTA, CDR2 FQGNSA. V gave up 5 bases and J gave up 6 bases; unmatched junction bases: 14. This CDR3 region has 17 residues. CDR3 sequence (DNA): TGTGCCAGCAGCCGAGGACTAGCGATGGGTCCACTCAATGAGCAGTTCTTC. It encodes CASSRGLAMGPLNEQFF.

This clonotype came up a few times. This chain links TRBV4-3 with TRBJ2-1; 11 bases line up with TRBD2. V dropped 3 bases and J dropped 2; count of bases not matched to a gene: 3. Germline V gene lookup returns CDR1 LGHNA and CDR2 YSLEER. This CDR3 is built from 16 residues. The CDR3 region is CASSQLAGGTYNEQFF. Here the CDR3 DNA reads TGCGCCAGCAGCCAGTTAGCGGGGGGGACCTACAATGAGCAGTTCTTC.

The CDR3 nucleotides are TGTGCCAGCAGTTTCGGACAGCGGAACACTGAAGCTTTCTTT. The encoded protein is CASSFGQRNTEAFF. The gene calls are TRBV6-2 or TRBV6-3 and TRBJ1-1; perhaps TRBD1 as D (6 bases). The CDR3 totals 14 residues. Germline lookup yields CDR1 MNHEY and CDR2 SVGEGT. The V gene lost 4 bases and the J gene lost 1 base, with 10 bases spanning the gap.

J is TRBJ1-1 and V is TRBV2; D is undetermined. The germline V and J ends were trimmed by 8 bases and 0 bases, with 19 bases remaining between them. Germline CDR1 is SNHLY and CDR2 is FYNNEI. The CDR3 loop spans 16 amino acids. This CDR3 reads CASPSIVERMNTEAFF. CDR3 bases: TGTGCCAGCCCCTCAATAGTGGAACGGATGAACACTGAAGCTTTCTTT. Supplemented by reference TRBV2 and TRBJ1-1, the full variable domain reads EPEVTQTPSHQVTQMGQEVILRCVPISNHLYFYWYRQILGQKVEFLVSFYNNEISEKSEIFDDQFSVERPDGSNFTLKIRSTKLEDSAMYFCASPSIVERMNTEAFFGQGTRLTVV.

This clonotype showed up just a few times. CDR3 DNA sequence: TGCAGTGCCTTCTCCGCGGGCCTCAATGAGCAGTTCTTC. It encodes CSAFSAGLNEQFF. The chain recombines TRBV20-1 with TRBJ2-1; weak D call: TRBD2 (5 bases). From germline, CDR1 is DFQATT and CDR2 SNEGSKA (reference sequence). V was trimmed by 6 bases and J by 6 bases, leaving 15 bases between them. The CDR3 has 13 amino acids.

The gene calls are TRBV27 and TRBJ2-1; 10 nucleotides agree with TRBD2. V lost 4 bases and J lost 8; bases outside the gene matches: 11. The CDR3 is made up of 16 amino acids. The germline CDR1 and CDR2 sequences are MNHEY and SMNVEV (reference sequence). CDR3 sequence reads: CASSSPPSGSGYEQFF. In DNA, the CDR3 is TGTGCCAGCAGTTCCCCCCCTAGCGGGAGTGGGTATGAGCAGTTCTTC.

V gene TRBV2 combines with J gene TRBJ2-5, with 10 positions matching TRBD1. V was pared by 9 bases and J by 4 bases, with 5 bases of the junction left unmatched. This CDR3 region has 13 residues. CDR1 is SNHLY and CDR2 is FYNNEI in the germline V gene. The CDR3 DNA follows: TGTGCCAGAGGCGGGACAGGGGTAGAGACCCAGTACTTC. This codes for CARGGTGVETQYF. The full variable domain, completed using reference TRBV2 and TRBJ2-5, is EPEVTQTPSHQVTQMGQEVILRCVPISNHLYFYWYRQILGQKVEFLVSFYNNEISEKSEIFDDQFSVERPDGSNFTLKIRSTKLEDSAMYFCARGGTGVETQYFGPGTRLLVL.

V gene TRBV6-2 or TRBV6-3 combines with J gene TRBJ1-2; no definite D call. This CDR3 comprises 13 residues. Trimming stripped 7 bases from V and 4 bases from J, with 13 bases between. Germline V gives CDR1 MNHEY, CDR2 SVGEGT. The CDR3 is CASTPSGIYGYTF. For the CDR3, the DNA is TGTGCCAGCACTCCCTCCGGGATCTATGGCTACACCTTC.

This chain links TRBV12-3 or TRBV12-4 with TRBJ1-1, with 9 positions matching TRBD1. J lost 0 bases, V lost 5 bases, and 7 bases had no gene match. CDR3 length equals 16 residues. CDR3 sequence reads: CASSPSTGGMNTEAFF. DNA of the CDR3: TGTGCCAGCAGTCCATCGACAGGGGGAATGAACACTGAAGCTTTCTTT.

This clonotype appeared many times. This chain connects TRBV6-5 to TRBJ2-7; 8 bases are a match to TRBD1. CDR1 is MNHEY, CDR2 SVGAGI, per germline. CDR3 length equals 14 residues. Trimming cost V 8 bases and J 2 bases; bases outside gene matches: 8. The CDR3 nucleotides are TGTGCCAGCCTTGGGACAGGAGGGCCCTACGAGCAGTACTTC. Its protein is CASLGTGGPYEQYF.

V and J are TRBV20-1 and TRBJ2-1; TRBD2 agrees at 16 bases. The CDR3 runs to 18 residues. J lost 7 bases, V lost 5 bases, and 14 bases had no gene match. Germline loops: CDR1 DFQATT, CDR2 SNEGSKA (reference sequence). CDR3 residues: CSAFGPGTSGRALNEQFF. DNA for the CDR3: TGCAGTGCTTTCGGACCCGGGACTAGCGGGAGGGCCTTGAATGAGCAGTTCTTC.

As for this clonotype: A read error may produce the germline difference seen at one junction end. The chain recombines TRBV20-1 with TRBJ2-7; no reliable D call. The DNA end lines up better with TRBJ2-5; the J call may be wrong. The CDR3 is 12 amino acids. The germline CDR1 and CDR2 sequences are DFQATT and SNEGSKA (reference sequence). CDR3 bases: TGCAGGGCTACACACCCGCAAGAGACCCAGTACTTC. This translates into CRATHPQETQYF.

This chain's CDR3 is CASSLGGADYGYTF. The CDR3 DNA reads TGTGCCAGCAGCTTAGGTGGGGCGGACTATGGCTACACCTTC. This chain links TRBV7-2 with TRBJ1-2, with D perhaps matching TRBD1 (5 bases). Germline V lookup: CDR1 SGHTA, CDR2 FQGNSA. CDR3 size: 14 residues. With 1 base removed from V and 3 bases from J, the gap between germline ends came to 9 bases.

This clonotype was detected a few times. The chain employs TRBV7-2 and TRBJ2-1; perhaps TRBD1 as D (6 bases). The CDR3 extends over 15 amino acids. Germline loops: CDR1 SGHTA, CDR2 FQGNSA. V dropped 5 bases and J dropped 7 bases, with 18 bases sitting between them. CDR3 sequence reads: CASSQGQGMDNEQFF. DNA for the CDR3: TGTGCCAGCAGCCAGGGGCAGGGAATGGATAATGAGCAGTTCTTC. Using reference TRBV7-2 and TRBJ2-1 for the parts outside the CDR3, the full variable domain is GAGVSQSPSNKVTEKGKDVELRCDPISGHTALYWYRQSLGQGLEFLIYFQGNSAPDKSGLPSDRFSAERTGGSVSTLTIQRTQQEDSAVYLCASSQGQGMDNEQFFGPGTRLTVL.

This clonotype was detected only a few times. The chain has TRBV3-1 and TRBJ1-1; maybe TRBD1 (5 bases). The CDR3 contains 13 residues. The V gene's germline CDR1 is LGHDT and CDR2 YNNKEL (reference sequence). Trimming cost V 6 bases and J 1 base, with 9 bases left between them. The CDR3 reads CASRQTENTEAFF. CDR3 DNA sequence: TGTGCCAGCAGACAGACAGAGAACACTGAAGCTTTCTTT. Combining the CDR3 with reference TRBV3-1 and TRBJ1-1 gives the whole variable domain DTAVSQTPKYLVTQMGNDKSIKCEQNLGHDTMYWYKQDSKKFLKIMFSYNNKELIINETVPNRFSPKSPDKAHLNLHINSLELGDSAVYFCASRQTENTEAFFGQGTRLTVV.

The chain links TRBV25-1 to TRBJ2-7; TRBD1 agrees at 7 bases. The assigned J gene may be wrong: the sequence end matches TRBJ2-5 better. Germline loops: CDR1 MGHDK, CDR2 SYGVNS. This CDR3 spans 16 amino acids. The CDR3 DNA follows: TGTGCCAGCAGTGAATATCGTGGGACAGACCAAGAGACCCAGTACTTC. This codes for CASSEYRGTDQETQYF.

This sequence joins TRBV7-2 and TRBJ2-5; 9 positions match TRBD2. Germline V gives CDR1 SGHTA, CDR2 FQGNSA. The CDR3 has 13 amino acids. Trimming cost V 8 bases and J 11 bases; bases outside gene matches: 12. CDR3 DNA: TGTGCCAGCCGAGGACTAGCGCTACAGGAGCAGTACTTC. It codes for CASRGLALQEQYF. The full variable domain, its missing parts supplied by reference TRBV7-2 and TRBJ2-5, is GAGVSQSPSNKVTEKGKDVELRCDPISGHTALYWYRQSLGQGLEFLIYFQGNSAPDKSGLPSDRFSAERTGGSVSTLTIQRTQQEDSAVYLCASRGLALQEQYFGPGTRLLVL.